This is a list of T cell receptor beta chains from one sample in a study of blood T cell repertoires in COVID-19. Profiling relied on immunoSEQ multiplex PCR, and the TCRdb table lists in-frame clones only, not all of them. The repertoire holds approximately 210,000 clones, with roughly 91% as singletons. The sample consisted of peripheral blood. These receptors came from a human donor in a cohort sampled during active COVID-19. CDR3s include the opening cysteine and the closing phenylalanine or tryptophan. D genes are given only for firm matches. Size is omitted from some rows. Given values are once, few, many or a class for expanded clones.

abundance: NA; d_gene: NA; v_gene: TRBV27; j_gene: TRBJ2-1; CDR3aa: CASSLWATNTYNEQFF; CDR3nt: TGTGCCAGCAGTTTATGGGCGACTAACACCTACAATGAGCAGTTCTTC
abundance: NA; d_gene: NA; v_gene: TRBV2; j_gene: TRBJ2-2; CDR3aa: CASMRAPNTGELFF; CDR3nt: TGTGCCAGCATGAGGGCACCGAACACCGGGGAGCTGTTTTTT
abundance: NA; d_gene: NA; v_gene: TRBV28; j_gene: TRBJ2-7; CDR3aa: CASSSPGRGVPYEQYF; CDR3nt: TGTGCCAGCAGTTCTCCAGGCAGGGGGGTCCCCTACGAGCAGTACTTC
abundance: NA; d_gene: NA; v_gene: TRBV18; j_gene: TRBJ2-7; CDR3aa: CASSDGRHPYEQYF; CDR3nt: TGTGCCAGCTCCGATGGGAGACACCCGTACGAGCAGTACTTC
abundance: NA; d_gene: NA; v_gene: TRBV11-2; j_gene: TRBJ1-1; CDR3aa: CASSRQSPNTEAFF; CDR3nt: TGTGCCAGCAGCCGACAGAGCCCGAACACTGAAGCTTTCTTT
abundance: NA; d_gene: NA; v_gene: TRBV27; j_gene: TRBJ2-3; CDR3aa: CASSLNSPRDTQYF; CDR3nt: TGTGCCAGCAGTTTAAACTCCCCACGGGATACGCAGTATTTT
abundance: NA; d_gene: NA; v_gene: TRBV6-6; j_gene: TRBJ2-1; CDR3aa: CASSRGNEQFF; CDR3nt: TGTGCCAGCAGTAGGGGGAATGAGCAGTTCTTC
abundance: NA; d_gene: TRBD2; v_gene: TRBV12-5; j_gene: TRBJ2-7; CDR3aa: CASGPRGGIYEQYF; CDR3nt: TGTGCTAGTGGTCCCCGGGGGGGTATCTACGAGCAGTACTTC
abundance: NA; d_gene: NA; v_gene: TRBV28; j_gene: TRBJ1-1; CDR3aa: CASSFSTGWAFF; CDR3nt: TGTGCCAGCAGTTTCTCCACAGGGTGGGCTTTCTTT
abundance: once; d_gene: TRBD1; v_gene: TRBV6-2/TRBV6-3; j_gene: TRBJ1-4; CDR3aa: CASSYTDSLFRQGGEKLFF; CDR3nt: TGTGCCAGCAGTTACACCGACTCCCTGTTCCGCCAGGGGGGCGAAAAACTGTTTTTT
abundance: NA; d_gene: NA; v_gene: TRBV20-1; j_gene: TRBJ2-7; CDR3aa: CSAIQEYEQYF; CDR3nt: TGCAGTGCAATACAGGAATACGAGCAGTACTTC
abundance: NA; d_gene: TRBD1; v_gene: TRBV11-2; j_gene: TRBJ2-7; CDR3aa: CASSPDRGLGYEQYF; CDR3nt: TGTGCCAGCAGCCCGGACAGGGGGCTTGGTTACGAGCAGTACTTC
abundance: NA; d_gene: TRBD1; v_gene: TRBV3-1/TRBV3-2; j_gene: TRBJ1-2; CDR3aa: CASSHRDRVSYGYTF; CDR3nt: TGTGCCAGCAGCCACCGGGACAGGGTTTCCTATGGCTACACCTTC
abundance: NA; d_gene: NA; v_gene: TRBV30; j_gene: TRBJ1-2; CDR3aa: CAWRSGGYGYTF; CDR3nt: TGTGCCTGGCGTTCGGGTGGCTATGGCTACACCTTC
abundance: once; d_gene: NA; v_gene: TRBV18; j_gene: TRBJ2-5; CDR3aa: CASSRGQGETQYF; CDR3nt: TGTGCCAGCTCACGGGGCCAGGGTGAGACCCAGTACTTC
abundance: NA; d_gene: NA; v_gene: TRBV5-1; j_gene: TRBJ2-3; CDR3aa: CASSIADRSSTDTQYF; CDR3nt: TGCGCCAGCAGCATCGCCGACAGGTCTAGCACAGATACGCAGTATTTT
abundance: NA; d_gene: NA; v_gene: TRBV27; j_gene: TRBJ2-2; CDR3aa: CASSSNTGTGLYTGELFF; CDR3nt: TGTGCCAGCAGTTCCAATACAGGGACCGGATTGTACACCGGGGAGCTGTTTTTT
abundance: NA; d_gene: TRBD2; v_gene: TRBV4-3; j_gene: TRBJ2-2; CDR3aa: CASSQGSTKRGNTGELFF; CDR3nt: TGCGCCAGCAGCCAAGGGTCCACTAAGCGGGGGAACACCGGGGAGCTGTTTTTT